The clone carrying this T cell receptor (beta chain) was seen at least ten times. V lost 2 bases to trimming and J lost 6 bases, with 5 bases between them. The CDR3 totals 11 residues. In germline, CDR1 is LGHDT, CDR2 YNNKEL (reference sequence). RNA transcripts provided the source from which TCR beta CDR3 regions were amplified. HTBI primers were employed in a first-round RT-PCR of the TCR CDR3. One entry per CDR3 protein results from TCRdb running MiXCR on the multiplex PCR reads. The repertoire holds hundreds of thousands of distinct CDR3 sequences, with 20% as singletons. The data belong to a study of T cells in Graves' hyperthyroidism and ophthalmopathy. Patients showing uncontrolled infection, other autoimmune disease, pregnancy or lactation were ineligible.

V usage is TRBV3-1 and J usage is TRBJ2-7; D is unclear. This clonotype originated in a man in his forties or fifties with Graves' ophthalmopathy. The sequencing input was blood. The CDR3 region is CASSQLREQYF. The DNA of the CDR3 is TGTGCCAGCAGCCAACTGCGCGAGCAGTACTTC.